The rows below give T cell receptor beta chains drawn from one sample of a study of T cell repertoires in cytomegalovirus infection. From the reads, TCRdb called clonotypes with MiXCR, one entry per CDR3 protein. The repertoire holds around 900,000 distinct CDR3 sequences, with about a third as singletons. Their antigen targets remain unknown. The sequencing here drew on cultured CD8+ T cells from PBMCs, taken from culture after CMV antigen stimulation. All receptors derive from a human donor in good health (CMV status not recorded). Some clones in this sample may be carry-over from other donors' samples. Each CDR3 is given with its conserved first and last residue. Fields, in order: CDR3 protein, CDR3 DNA, V gene, D gene, clone size, J gene. The D gene is left open where the match is weak. The size of a clone is reported for some rows only, either as once, few or many, or as a class for expanded clones.

CDR3aa: CASSKGGDYGYTF
CDR3nt: TGTGCCAGCAGCAAAGGGGGAGACTATGGCTACACCTTC
v_gene: TRBV7-6
d_gene: .
abundance: .
j_gene: TRBJ1-2

CDR3aa: CATSVSNQPQHF
CDR3nt: TGTGCCACCAGCGTTAGCAATCAGCCCCAGCATTTT
v_gene: TRBV24-1
d_gene: .
abundance: .
j_gene: TRBJ1-5

CDR3aa: CASRPGGEGYNEQFF
CDR3nt: TGTGCCAGCAGACCAGGGGGCGAAGGCTACAATGAGCAGTTCTTC
v_gene: TRBV6-5
d_gene: TRBD1
abundance: few
j_gene: TRBJ2-1

CDR3aa: CASLSVTTRTDTQYF
CDR3nt: TGTGCCAGCCTTAGCGTAACGACGCGCACAGATACGCAGTATTTT
v_gene: TRBV6-6
d_gene: .
abundance: .
j_gene: TRBJ2-3

CDR3aa: CASSLLASSTDTQYF
CDR3nt: TGTGCCAGCAGCCTACTAGCGTCAAGCACAGATACGCAGTATTTT
v_gene: TRBV7-6
d_gene: TRBD2
abundance: many
j_gene: TRBJ2-3

CDR3aa: CASSSGPGSSSYNEQFF
CDR3nt: TGTGCCAGCAGCTCCGGCCCGGGATCCAGCTCCTACAATGAGCAGTTCTTC
v_gene: TRBV9
d_gene: .
abundance: .
j_gene: TRBJ2-1

CDR3aa: CASSLSDHMGYTF
CDR3nt: TGTGCCAGCAGCTTAAGTGACCATATGGGCTACACCTTC
v_gene: TRBV7-6
d_gene: .
abundance: .
j_gene: TRBJ1-2

CDR3aa: CASSVAGTSNNEQFF
CDR3nt: TGTGCTAGCAGCGTCGCCGGGACTAGTAACAATGAGCAGTTCTTC
v_gene: TRBV7-6
d_gene: TRBD2
abundance: few
j_gene: TRBJ2-1

CDR3aa: CASSIELVYGYTF
CDR3nt: TGTGCCAGTAGTATAGAACTGGTCTATGGCTACACCTTC
v_gene: TRBV19
d_gene: .
abundance: few
j_gene: TRBJ1-2

CDR3aa: CASSPSFSYNEQFF
CDR3nt: TGCGCCAGCAGCCCCTCGTTCTCCTACAATGAGCAGTTCTTC
v_gene: TRBV4-1
d_gene: .
abundance: .
j_gene: TRBJ2-1

CDR3aa: CASSRPKTGGPYSGELFF
CDR3nt: TGTGCCAGCAGTCGACCGAAAACGGGGGGGCCGTATTCCGGGGAGCTGTTTTTT
v_gene: TRBV7-6
d_gene: TRBD2
abundance: few
j_gene: TRBJ2-2

CDR3aa: CASSLEAGESYNEQFF
CDR3nt: TGTGCCAGCAGCTTAGAGGCAGGGGAGTCGTACAATGAGCAGTTCTTC
v_gene: TRBV7-9
d_gene: .
abundance: .
j_gene: TRBJ2-1

CDR3aa: CASSSQSPSPQHF
CDR3nt: TGTGCCAGCAGCTCACAGTCCCCCTCGCCCCAGCATTTT
v_gene: TRBV7-9
d_gene: .
abundance: .
j_gene: TRBJ1-5

CDR3aa: CASSVGTGRSNTEAFF
CDR3nt: TGTGCCAGCAGCGTAGGGACGGGGCGATCGAACACTGAAGCTTTCTTT
v_gene: TRBV9
d_gene: .
abundance: .
j_gene: TRBJ1-1

CDR3aa: CASSGTRGLNYGYTF
CDR3nt: TGTGCCAGCTCGGGGACCAGGGGGCTTAACTATGGCTACACCTTC
v_gene: TRBV6-1
d_gene: TRBD1
abundance: many
j_gene: TRBJ1-2

CDR3aa: CSVDSVGETQYF
CDR3nt: TGCAGCGTTGACTCCGTCGGAGAGACCCAGTACTTC
v_gene: TRBV29-1
d_gene: .
abundance: .
j_gene: TRBJ2-5

CDR3aa: CASSPVGGPGYTF
CDR3nt: TGCGCCAGCAGCCCTGTAGGGGGCCCTGGCTACACCTTC
v_gene: TRBV5-1
d_gene: TRBD1
abundance: few
j_gene: TRBJ1-2

CDR3aa: CASSLRSRGTGELFF
CDR3nt: TGTGCCAGCAGCCTACGTTCCAGGGGCACCGGGGAGCTGTTTTTT
v_gene: TRBV6-5
d_gene: .
abundance: .
j_gene: TRBJ2-2

CDR3aa: CASMLTQGPREQFF
CDR3nt: TGTGCCAGCATGTTGACCCAGGGACCGCGTGAGCAGTTCTTC
v_gene: TRBV27
d_gene: .
abundance: .
j_gene: TRBJ2-1

CDR3aa: CASKPGTNLFSGNTIYF
CDR3nt: TGTGCCAGCAAGCCCGGGACAAATCTCTTCTCTGGAAACACCATATATTTT
v_gene: TRBV6-2/TRBV6-3
d_gene: .
abundance: few
j_gene: TRBJ1-3